A single sample is the source of the 11 T cell receptor beta chains below, sequenced in a study of T cells in Graves' hyperthyroidism and ophthalmopathy. Using RNA transcripts as the source, TCR beta CDR3 regions were amplified. A set of HTBI primers served as the primers for a first-round RT-PCR of the TCR CDR3. In TCRdb, the multiplex PCR reads were re-called with MiXCR into one record per CDR3 protein. The sample has about 100,000 distinct CDR3 sequences; about 15% are singletons. Sequences were obtained from blood. All receptors come from a woman in her forties or fifties with Graves' hyperthyroidism.

This clonotype was observed at least ten times. This rearrangement joins TRBV2 to TRBJ1-2; weak D call: TRBD1 (5 bases). V was shortened by 5 bases and J by 11 bases, with 12 bases between the two germline ends. CDR1 and CDR2 from the germline V gene are SNHLY and FYNNEI. CDR3 length: 11 amino acids. This chain's CDR3 is CASSRTISYTF. In DNA form, the CDR3 reads TGTGCCAGCAGTCGGACAATCTCTTACACCTTC.

This clonotype was recorded many times. This chain uses TRBV28 with TRBJ1-2; D unresolved. V dropped 3 bases and J dropped 4 bases, with 15 bases sitting between them. CDR3 length: 15 amino acids. Germline V lookup: CDR1 MDHEN, CDR2 SYDVKM. CDR3 DNA: TGTGCCAGCAGTTTTTCCGAGCAGGTCATCTATGGCTACACCTTC. This translates into CASSFSEQVIYGYTF.

This chain uses TRBV7-9 with TRBJ2-1; TRBD1 matches at 8 bases. Germline V lookup: CDR1 SEHNR, CDR2 FQNEAQ (reference sequence). The CDR3 sequence is 13 residues long. J lost 9 bases, V lost 5 bases, and 6 bases had no gene match. The CDR3 DNA is TGTGCCAGCAGCGAGACAGGGGCGGCTGAGCAGTTCTTC. Amino acids: CASSETGAAEQFF.

At least ten counts were recorded for this clonotype. J is TRBJ1-5 and V is TRBV28; a possible D gene is TRBD1 (5 bases). Germline V CDR1 and CDR2: MDHEN, SYDVKM. V was shortened by 1 base and J by 0 bases, with 13 bases between the two germline ends. The CDR3 length is 17 residues. This CDR3 reads CASSLLVRTLSNQPQHF. The CDR3 DNA sequence: TGTGCCAGCAGTTTATTGGTTCGGACACTTAGCAATCAGCCCCAGCATTTT.

This clonotype came up many times. V usage is TRBV4-2 and J usage is TRBJ2-7, with no clear D. Trimming shortened V by 0 bases and J by 5 bases, and 8 bases separated the two germline ends. This CDR3 has 13 residues. The germline V gene has CDR1 LGHNA and CDR2 YNFKEQ. The CDR3: CASSQDLPNEQYF. The CDR3 coding sequence is TGTGCCAGCAGCCAAGATCTCCCGAACGAGCAGTACTTC.

Many counts were recorded for this clonotype. The chain links TRBV15 to TRBJ2-7; D possibly corresponds to TRBD1 (5 bases). V was pared by 2 bases and J by 1 base, with 6 bases between. The length of the CDR3 is 13 residues. CDR1 and CDR2 from the germline V gene are LNHNV and YYDKDF (reference sequence). CDR3 DNA: TGTGCCACCAGCAGACGACAGTCCTACGAGCAGTACTTC. Translating gives CATSRRQSYEQYF.

This clonotype was seen many times. This chain connects TRBV12-3 or TRBV12-4 to TRBJ2-1, with 10 bases aligning to TRBD2. Trimming cost V 6 bases and J 9 bases; bases outside gene matches: 8. The CDR3 spans 14 residues. CDR3 DNA sequence: TGTGCCAGCAGCCTACAGGGACTAGCGATTGAGCAGTTCTTC. Encoded protein: CASSLQGLAIEQFF.

This clonotype was observed many times. The rearrangement uses TRBV30 and TRBJ1-4; D remains unclear. V dropped 3 bases and J dropped 8 bases, with 10 bases sitting between them. CDR3 length equals 12 residues. Per germline, CDR1 GTSNPN and CDR2 SVGIG (reference sequence). The CDR3 here is CAWRWEQEKLFF. The DNA for the CDR3 is TGTGCCTGGAGATGGGAACAAGAAAAACTGTTTTTT.

This clonotype was observed many times. The chain carries TRBV12-3 or TRBV12-4 and TRBJ2-3, with unresolved D. CDR3 length: 13 residues. V lost 5 bases, J lost 6 bases, and 12 bases lay in between. CDR3 in DNA: TGTGCCAGCAGTCTCTATACACAGGATACGCAGTATTTT. It encodes CASSLYTQDTQYF.

This clonotype was recorded at least ten times. The genes are TRBV5-5 and TRBJ1-2; D might be TRBD1 (5 bases). The CDR3 runs to 14 residues. V lost 1 base and J 4 bases, leaving 11 bases between the germline ends. The germline CDR1 and CDR2 sequences are SGHKS and YYEKEE (reference sequence). CDR3 sequence: CASSLKGYGYGYTF. The CDR3 DNA follows: TGTGCCAGCAGCTTGAAGGGGTACGGCTATGGCTACACCTTC. The entire variable domain, with the rest obtained from reference TRBV5-5 and TRBJ1-2, is as follows: DAGVTQSPTHLIKTRGQQVTLRCSPISGHKSVSWYQQVLGQGPQFIFQYYEKEERGRGNFPDRFSARQFPNYSSELNVNALLLGDSALYLCASSLKGYGYGYTFGSGTRLTVV.

CDR3 region: CASSKTGVREQYF. The CDR3 bases are TGTGCCAGCAGCAAAACAGGGGTTCGCGAGCAGTACTTC. The chain couples TRBV5-6 to TRBJ2-7; TRBD1 agrees at 7 bases. This CDR3 region has 13 residues. V shed 4 bases and J 6 bases; nucleotides not matched to a gene: 7. Germline assignment: CDR1 SGHDT and CDR2 YYEEEE.